This T cell receptor (beta chain) stems from a study of T cells in Graves' hyperthyroidism and ophthalmopathy. This clonotype was observed a handful of times. There were TCR beta CDR3 regions amplified from RNA transcripts. The HTBI primer set served for first-round RT-PCR of the TCR CDR3. TCRdb independently ran MiXCR on the multiplex PCR reads; one entry per CDR3 protein. The sample includes roughly 280,000 distinct CDR3 sequences, 20% to 25% of them seen just once. The origin of this receptor is a man in his thirties or forties with Graves' ophthalmopathy. Sequencing input: blood.

In DNA form, the CDR3 reads TGTGCCAGCAGTCTGACTAGCGTCACAATTCAGTACTTC. Protein: CASSLTSVTIQYF. The chain links TRBV27 to TRBJ2-4, with TRBD2 identical over 8 bases. There are 13 residues in the CDR3. The trim removed 5 bases at V and 10 bases at J, leaving 7 bases unmatched. CDR1 and CDR2 from the germline V gene are MNHEY and SMNVEV (reference sequence).